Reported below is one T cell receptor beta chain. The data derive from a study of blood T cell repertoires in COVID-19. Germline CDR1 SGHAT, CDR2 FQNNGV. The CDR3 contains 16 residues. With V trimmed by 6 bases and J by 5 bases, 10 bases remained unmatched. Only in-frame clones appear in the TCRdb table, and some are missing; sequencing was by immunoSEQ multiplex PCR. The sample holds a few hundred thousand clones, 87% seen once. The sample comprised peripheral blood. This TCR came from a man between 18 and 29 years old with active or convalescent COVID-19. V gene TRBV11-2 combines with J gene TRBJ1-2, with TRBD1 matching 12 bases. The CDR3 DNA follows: TGTGCCAGCAGTCCCGGGACAGGGGGCTTTAAATATGGCTACACCTTC. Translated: CASSPGTGGFKYGYTF.